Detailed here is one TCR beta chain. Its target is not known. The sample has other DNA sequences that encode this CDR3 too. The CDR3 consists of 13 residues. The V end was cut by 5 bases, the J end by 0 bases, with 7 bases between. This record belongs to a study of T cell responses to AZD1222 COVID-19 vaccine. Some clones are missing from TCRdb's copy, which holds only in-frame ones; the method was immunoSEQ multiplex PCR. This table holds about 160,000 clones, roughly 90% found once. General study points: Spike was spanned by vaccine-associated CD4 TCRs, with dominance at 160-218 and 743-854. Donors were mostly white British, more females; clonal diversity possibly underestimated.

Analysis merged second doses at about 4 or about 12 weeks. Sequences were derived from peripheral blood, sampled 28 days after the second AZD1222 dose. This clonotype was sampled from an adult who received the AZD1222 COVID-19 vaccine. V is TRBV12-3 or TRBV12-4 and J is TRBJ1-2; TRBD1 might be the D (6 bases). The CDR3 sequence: CASSRQANYGYTF. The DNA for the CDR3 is TGTGCCAGCAGTCGACAGGCTAACTATGGCTACACCTTC.